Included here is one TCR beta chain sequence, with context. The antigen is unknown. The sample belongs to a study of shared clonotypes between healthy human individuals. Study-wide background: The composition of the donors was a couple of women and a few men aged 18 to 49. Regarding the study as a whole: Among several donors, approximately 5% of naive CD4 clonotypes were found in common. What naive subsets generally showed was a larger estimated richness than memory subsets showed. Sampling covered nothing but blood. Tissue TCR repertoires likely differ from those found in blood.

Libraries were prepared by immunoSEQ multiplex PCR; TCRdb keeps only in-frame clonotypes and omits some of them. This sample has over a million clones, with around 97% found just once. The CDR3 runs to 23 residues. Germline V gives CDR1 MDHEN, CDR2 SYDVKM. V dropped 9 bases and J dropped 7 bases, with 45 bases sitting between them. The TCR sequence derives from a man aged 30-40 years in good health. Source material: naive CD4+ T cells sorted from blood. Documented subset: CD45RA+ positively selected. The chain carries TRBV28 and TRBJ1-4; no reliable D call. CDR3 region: CASPREYPRAYKATRWTSEKLFF. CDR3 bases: TGTGCCAGTCCCCGCGAATACCCCCGGGCATATAAAGCTACCAGGTGGACGAGTGAAAAACTGTTTTTT.